The 24 T cell receptor beta chains below were found in one sample sequenced in a study of blood T cells in healthy people across ages. The authors ran a second PCR of 7 to 11 cycles using a sample-barcoded 5' primer and a J-beta primer mix. TCRdb independently ran MiXCR on the 5' RACE reads; one entry per CDR3 protein. This sample has some 1.1 million distinct CDR3 sequences, with around two fifths found just once. Sequencing used blood. These receptors were collected from a man in his late teens or twenties in good health.

This clonotype appeared many times. The chain has TRBV10-3 and TRBJ2-1; unclear D gene. Trimming pared 2 bases from V and 0 bases from J, leaving 17 bases between. The CDR3 has 18 residues. CDR1 and CDR2 (germline): ENHRY, SYGVKD. CDR3: CAISEPTHKPPSYNEQFF. The CDR3 DNA follows: TGTGCCATCAGTGAGCCTACCCACAAGCCACCCTCCTACAATGAGCAGTTCTTC.

The CDR3 sequence: CSARIMGSRYGYTF. As DNA, the CDR3 is TGCAGTGCTAGAATCATGGGGAGCCGCTATGGCTACACCTTC. This chain connects TRBV20-1 to TRBJ1-2; no definite D call. CDR1 and CDR2 (germline): DFQATT, SNEGSKA (reference sequence). The CDR3 is made up of 14 amino acids. Trimming left V 2 bases short and J 4 bases short, with 14 bases between.

This chain joins TRBV6-6 and TRBJ2-1; 10 bases line up with TRBD2. The CDR3 runs 13 residues. Germline V lookup: CDR1 MNHNY, CDR2 SVGAGI (reference sequence). The V segment lost 10 bases and the J segment 3 bases; nucleotides outside the gene matches: 3. The CDR3 reads CATGTSVYNEQFF. CDR3 DNA sequence: TGTGCCACCGGGACTAGCGTCTACAATGAGCAGTTCTTC.

This clonotype was picked up a small number of times. The gene calls are TRBV6-1 and TRBJ1-6, with D uncertain. V was trimmed by 4 bases and J by 7 bases, leaving 14 bases between them. Germline-derived CDR1 and CDR2 are MNHNS and SASEGT. The CDR3 sequence is 15 residues long. The CDR3 is CASSVNSPSNSPLHF. CDR3 coding DNA: TGTGCCAGCAGTGTAAACAGTCCTTCAAATTCACCCCTCCACTTT.

This chain uses TRBV2 with TRBJ1-4; D possibly corresponds to TRBD1 (5 bases). CDR1 is SNHLY, CDR2 FYNNEI, per germline. CDR3 length equals 14 residues. Trimming took 3 bases from V and 3 from J, leaving 8 bases between them. CDR3 in amino acids: CASSDGGSNEKLFF. Written as DNA, the CDR3 is TGTGCCAGCAGTGACGGGGGATCTAATGAAAAACTGTTTTTT. The whole variable domain, remainder taken from reference TRBV2 and TRBJ1-4, is EPEVTQTPSHQVTQMGQEVILRCVPISNHLYFYWYRQILGQKVEFLVSFYNNEISEKSEIFDDQFSVERPDGSNFTLKIRSTKLEDSAMYFCASSDGGSNEKLFFGSGTQLSVL.

This chain connects TRBV30 to TRBJ2-2; D unclear. The CDR3 loop spans 15 amino acids. The V gene's germline CDR1 is GTSNPN and CDR2 SVGIG (reference sequence). Trimming pared 0 bases from V and 2 bases from J, leaving 10 bases between. The CDR3 protein is CAWSVIGRNTGELFF. In DNA form, the CDR3 reads TGTGCCTGGAGTGTGATCGGGCGCAACACCGGGGAGCTGTTTTTT. The entire variable domain, with the rest obtained from reference TRBV30 and TRBJ2-2, is as follows: SQTIHQWPATLVQPVGSPLSLECTVEGTSNPNLYWYRQAAGRGLQLLFYSVGIGQISSEVPQNLSASRPQDRQFILSSKKLLLSDSGFYLCAWSVIGRNTGELFFGEGSRLTVL.

The rearrangement uses TRBV25-1 and TRBJ2-1, with D possibly TRBD1 on 6 matching bases. Germline values: CDR1 MGHDK, CDR2 SYGVNS. V gave up 7 bases and J gave up 11 bases, with 24 bases separating them. This CDR3 region has 15 residues. CDR3 amino acids: CASNKDQGTKRQQFF. CDR3 in DNA: TGTGCCAGCAATAAGGACCAGGGGACGAAACGTCAGCAGTTCTTC.

V is TRBV20-1 and J is TRBJ1-2; D is undetermined. CDR1 and CDR2 from the germline V gene are DFQATT and SNEGSKA (reference sequence). V gave up 0 bases and J gave up 7 bases, with 15 bases separating them. This CDR3 region has 14 residues. CDR3 region: CSARDPLTPRGYTF. The CDR3 DNA reads as TGCAGTGCTAGAGATCCCTTGACCCCTCGTGGCTACACCTTC.

The rearrangement joins TRBV19 to TRBJ2-4; maybe TRBD1 (6 bases). The CDR3 has 14 amino acids. V was clipped by 6 bases and J by 1 base, with 10 bases between them. Germline V gene sequence: CDR1 LNHDA, CDR2 SQIVND (reference sequence). The CDR3 loop is CASRLRGAKNIQYF. The DNA for the CDR3 is TGTGCCAGTAGGCTCAGGGGCGCCAAAAACATTCAGTACTTC.

A single count supports this clonotype. V gene TRBV20-1 combines with J gene TRBJ2-5; 13 bases agree with TRBD2. CDR3 length: 16 amino acids. Trimming at V came to 3 bases and at J to 4 bases, leaving 8 bases not matched to a gene. Per germline, CDR1 DFQATT and CDR2 SNEGSKA (reference sequence). This CDR3 is CSASVLAGGSLETQYF. The CDR3 DNA is TGCAGTGCTAGTGTACTAGCGGGGGGGTCATTAGAGACCCAGTACTTC.

This clonotype has a count of ten or more. This chain links TRBV5-1 with TRBJ2-5, with D possibly being TRBD2 (6 bases). The V end lost 2 bases, the J end lost 5 bases, and 13 bases lay between the germline ends. This CDR3 is built from 14 residues. The germline V gene has CDR1 SGHRS and CDR2 YFSETQ. The CDR3 DNA sequence: TGCGCCAGCAGCTTTGGCGGGGAACAGGAGACCCAGTACTTC. This sequence encodes CASSFGGEQETQYF. Looking up the rest from reference TRBV5-1 and TRBJ2-5 gives the full variable domain: KAGVTQTPRYLIKTRGQQVTLSCSPISGHRSVSWYQQTPGQGLQFLFEYFSETQRNKGNFPGRFSGRQFSNSRSEMNVSTLELGDSALYLCASSFGGEQETQYFGPGTRLLVL.

The chain uses TRBV6-5 and TRBJ2-7, with D unclear. Germline V gene data show CDR1 as MNHEY and CDR2 as SVGAGI. V was trimmed by 6 bases and J by 4 bases, leaving 7 bases between them. The CDR3 extends over 11 amino acids. DNA for the CDR3: TGTGCCAGCAGGCGCTTTTACGAGCAGTACTTC. Residues: CASRRFYEQYF.

The chain links TRBV3-1 to TRBJ2-1; 7 nucleotides agree with TRBD1. With 0 bases clipped from V and 10 bases from J, the junction kept 6 bases outside the gene matches. Germline V gene data show CDR1 as LGHDT and CDR2 as YNNKEL (reference sequence). This CDR3 comprises 14 residues. This CDR3 is CASSQEGTAGEQFF. The CDR3 coding sequence is TGTGCCAGCAGCCAAGAGGGGACAGCCGGAGAGCAGTTCTTC.

This clonotype was counted only a few times. The chain uses TRBV30 and TRBJ1-2; D unresolved. Deletions cut 1 base from V and 0 bases from J, with 6 bases between. This CDR3 contains 13 residues. Germline V CDR1 and CDR2: GTSNPN, SVGIG (reference sequence). Here the CDR3 reads CAWSGTPNYGYTF. The CDR3 nucleotides are TGTGCCTGGAGTGGTACACCTAACTATGGCTACACCTTC.

This sequence joins TRBV20-1 and TRBJ1-4; a possible D gene is TRBD1 (5 bases). Germline V gene data show CDR1 as DFQATT and CDR2 as SNEGSKA (reference sequence). The CDR3 has 16 residues. With 3 bases removed from V and 1 base from J, the gap between germline ends came to 15 bases. CDR3 amino acids: CSASWGGMGTNEKLFF. For the CDR3, the DNA is TGCAGTGCTAGTTGGGGGGGAATGGGAACTAATGAAAAACTGTTTTTT.

The chain combines TRBV5-1 with TRBJ2-5, with unresolved D. This CDR3 contains 14 residues. Trimming pared 0 bases from V and 1 base from J, leaving 7 bases between. CDR1 and CDR2 from the germline V gene are SGHRS and YFSETQ. CDR3 DNA: TGCGCCAGCAGCTTGGCCAAAGTCCAAGAGACCCAGTACTTC. As protein: CASSLAKVQETQYF.

The chain uses TRBV4-2 and TRBJ2-7; D perhaps matches TRBD1 (6 bases). The germline CDR1 and CDR2 sequences are LGHNA and YNFKEQ. The CDR3 has 16 amino acids. The V gene lost 1 base and the J gene lost 3 bases, with 16 bases spanning the gap. CDR3 amino acids: CASSQGKGDGDYEQYF. In DNA, the CDR3 is TGTGCCAGCAGCCAAGGGAAGGGGGACGGTGACTACGAGCAGTACTTC.

This clonotype was recorded a few times. The chain recombines TRBV4-3 with TRBJ2-5; no firm D call. Germline V CDR1 and CDR2: LGHNA, YSLEER. The CDR3 covers 13 residues. V lost 0 bases, J lost 11 bases, and 13 bases lay in between. The CDR3 reads CASSQDPYNEQYF. The CDR3 region has the DNA TGCGCCAGCAGCCAAGATCCCTACAATGAGCAGTACTTC.

This clonotype occurred a few times. V gene TRBV5-5 combines with J gene TRBJ2-6; tentatively, D is TRBD1 (6 bases). Trimming removed 1 base from V and 0 bases from J, with 17 bases in between. The CDR3 is made up of 19 amino acids. Germline-derived CDR1 and CDR2 are SGHKS and YYEKEE (reference sequence). The CDR3 DNA reads as TGTGCCAGCAGCTTGAGGGGGACGTCGAAACTCTCTGGGGCCAACGTCCTGACTTTC. Amino acids: CASSLRGTSKLSGANVLTF.

J is TRBJ1-4 and V is TRBV3-1; D is uncertain. In germline, CDR1 is LGHDT, CDR2 YNNKEL (reference sequence). V was clipped by 3 bases and J by 9 bases, with 5 bases between them. The CDR3 consists of 11 residues. CDR3 sequence reads: CASSHGKKLFF. The CDR3 DNA reads as TGTGCCAGCAGCCATGGAAAAAAACTGTTTTTT. The whole variable domain, filled in from reference TRBV3-1 and TRBJ1-4, reads DTAVSQTPKYLVTQMGNDKSIKCEQNLGHDTMYWYKQDSKKFLKIMFSYNNKELIINETVPNRFSPKSPDKAHLNLHINSLELGDSAVYFCASSHGKKLFFGSGTQLSVL.

The V gene is TRBV12-3 or TRBV12-4, the J gene TRBJ1-1; D is unclear. This CDR3 has 11 amino acids. Trimming removed 6 bases from V and 7 bases from J, with 9 bases in between. The CDR3 here is CASSTSSEAFF. The CDR3 DNA reads as TGTGCCAGCAGCACATCAAGTGAAGCTTTCTTT.

The genes are TRBV4-2 and TRBJ1-1; D is perhaps TRBD1 (5 bases). Trimming took off 1 base at V and 5 bases at J, with 11 bases between the two ends. CDR3 length: 14 residues. Germline loops: CDR1 LGHNA, CDR2 YNFKEQ. DNA for the CDR3: TGTGCCAGCAGCCAAGGGGGGTATTGGACTGAAGCTTTCTTT. Protein sequence: CASSQGGYWTEAFF.

The chain joins TRBV7-2 to TRBJ2-2, with D perhaps TRBD2 (6 bases). Between the trimmed V and J ends, which lost 5 bases and 6 bases, there was a span of 16 bases. The CDR3 loop spans 15 amino acids. CDR1 SGHTA and CDR2 FQGNSA come from the germline V gene. The CDR3 coding sequence is TGTGCCAGCAGCCAGACTAGTTCTACACCCGGGGAGCTGTTTTTT. It codes for CASSQTSSTPGELFF.

This clonotype was detected many times. J is TRBJ2-1 and V is TRBV2, with 10 bases fitting TRBD2. Trimming removed 6 bases from V and 0 bases from J; junction bases left unmatched: 2. CDR1 is SNHLY and CDR2 is FYNNEI in the germline V gene. This CDR3 contains 15 residues. The CDR3 nucleotides are TGTGCCAGCAGACTAGCGGGGAGCTCCTACAATGAGCAGTTCTTC. Protein product: CASRLAGSSYNEQFF.